Below, 15 T cell receptor beta chains from the same sample are listed, as sequenced in a study of Graves' ophthalmopathy and Graves' hyperthyroidism. Transcripts of RNA were the source for amplifying TCR beta CDR3 regions. Second-round multiplex PCR followed a first-round RT-PCR using HTBI primers. TCRdb analysed the multiplex PCR reads with MiXCR anew, one entry per CDR3 protein. This table has about 39,000 distinct CDR3 sequences, around half appearing once. Material: peripheral blood. The receptors originated from an adult woman with stable Graves' hyperthyroidism.

V is TRBV10-2 and J is TRBJ2-7; D perhaps matches TRBD1 (6 bases). The V end was cut by 3 bases, the J end by 4 bases, with 10 bases between. The CDR3 has 13 amino acids. Germline CDR1 and CDR2: WSHSY and SAAADI. CDR3 sequence: CASSDSGVYEQYF. As DNA, the CDR3 is TGCGCCAGCAGTGATTCAGGGGTTTACGAGCAGTACTTC.

This clonotype showed up many times. This chain links TRBV24-1 with TRBJ2-7, with 8 bases fitting TRBD1. The CDR3 contains 14 residues. Germline CDR1 reads KGHDR; CDR2 reads SFDVKD. With 3 bases clipped from V and 3 bases from J, the junction kept 3 bases outside the gene matches. The CDR3, as DNA: TGTGCCACCAGTGATGGTGGACAGGGCTACGAGCAGTACTTC. It codes for CATSDGGQGYEQYF.

This clonotype was detected ten times or more. The rearrangement links TRBV27 to TRBJ2-3; 7 bases map to TRBD2. There are 15 residues in the CDR3. Germline V gene data show CDR1 as MNHEY and CDR2 as SMNVEV (reference sequence). The J segment lost 3 bases and the V segment lost 4 bases, leaving 7 bases of the junction unmatched. The CDR3 bases are TGTGCCAGCAGTTCGACGCGGGAGTCTACAGATACGCAGTATTTT. It is translated as CASSSTRESTDTQYF.

The chain joins TRBV5-5 to TRBJ2-2; D uncertain. Between the trimmed V and J ends, which lost 0 bases and 8 bases, there was a span of 8 bases. Germline values: CDR1 SGHKS, CDR2 YYEKEE (reference sequence). This CDR3 contains 13 residues. The CDR3 DNA reads TGTGCCAGCAGCTTGGCCCCGACAGGGGAGCTGTTTTTT. Protein product: CASSLAPTGELFF.

There are a few counts of this clonotype. Just one base apart from a much larger clone, this may be a read error. The gene calls are TRBV6-5 and TRBJ1-3, with unresolved D. Trimming removed 5 bases at V and 0 bases at J, with 5 bases between. The CDR3 loop spans 13 amino acids. CDR1 MNHEY and CDR2 SVGAGI come from the germline V gene. The CDR3 nucleotides read TGTGCCAGCAGTCTCAACTCTGGAAACACCATATATTTT. This codes for CASSLNSGNTIYF.

This clonotype was observed at least ten times. The chain has TRBV14 and TRBJ2-7, with D possibly being TRBD2 (6 bases). Germline V CDR1 and CDR2: SGHDN, FVKESK. The V gene lost 4 bases and the J gene lost 3 bases, with 10 bases spanning the gap. CDR3 size: 13 residues. The CDR3 sequence is CASSRDWRYEQYF. CDR3 nucleotides: TGTGCCAGCAGCCGGGACTGGCGCTACGAGCAGTACTTC.

Many counts were recorded for this clonotype. This chain links TRBV30 with TRBJ2-7; 12 nucleotides line up with TRBD1. The CDR3 spans 15 residues. Germline V CDR1 and CDR2: GTSNPN, SVGIG (reference sequence). V was pared by 0 bases and J by 6 bases, with 6 bases of the junction left unmatched. CDR3 nucleotides: TGTGCCTGGAGTGTAGGGGACAGGGGGCGAGGCGAGCAGTACTTC. Translated: CAWSVGDRGRGEQYF.

This clonotype was recorded at least ten times. This chain connects TRBV4-2 to TRBJ1-1; a possible D gene is TRBD1 (6 bases). V dropped 1 base and J dropped 3 bases, with 12 bases sitting between them. The CDR3 has 15 amino acids. Germline CDR1 reads LGHNA; CDR2 reads YNFKEQ. CDR3 sequence: CASSQVGGGDTEAFF. CDR3 in DNA: TGTGCCAGCAGCCAAGTGGGAGGGGGGGACACTGAAGCTTTCTTT.

This clonotype was recorded at least ten times. This chain links TRBV5-1 with TRBJ2-3; 9 positions match TRBD1. CDR1 is SGHRS, CDR2 YFSETQ, per germline. This CDR3 is 17 amino acids long. Germline trimming cut 0 bases from V and 0 bases from J; bases unmatched to any gene: 5. CDR3 residues: CASSLAMDRGSTDTQYF. The CDR3 region has the DNA TGCGCCAGCAGCTTGGCAATGGACAGGGGAAGCACAGATACGCAGTATTTT.

This clonotype was seen many times. The chain combines TRBV6-1 with TRBJ2-3, with 9 nucleotides matching TRBD1. Germline loops: CDR1 MNHNS, CDR2 SASEGT. After removal of 6 bases from V and 0 bases from J, the junction contained 4 bases not matched to a gene. The CDR3 loop spans 15 amino acids. This CDR3 is CASSDGTGSTDTQYF. Written as DNA, the CDR3 is TGTGCCAGCAGCGACGGGACAGGGAGCACAGATACGCAGTATTTT.

V is TRBV2 and J is TRBJ2-7, with D maybe TRBD2 (5 bases). Germline V gene sequence: CDR1 SNHLY, CDR2 FYNNEI. The V and J ends lost 2 bases and 7 bases respectively, with 15 bases between them. The CDR3 loop spans 14 amino acids. The CDR3 region has the DNA TGTGCCAGCAGTGAAAGGGAGACCCCTCGGGAGCAGTACTTC. Its translation: CASSERETPREQYF.

This chain links TRBV19 with TRBJ1-1, with D hard to call. CDR1 is LNHDA and CDR2 is SQIVND in the germline V gene (reference sequence). CDR3 length: 12 residues. V was cut by 9 bases and J by 2 bases, with 10 bases left in between. CDR3 sequence: CASRPGNTEAFF. In nucleotides, the CDR3 is TGTGCCAGCAGGCCCGGTAACACTGAAGCTTTCTTT.

This clonotype has ten or more counts. The genes are TRBV2 and TRBJ2-1; 7 bases fit TRBD1. The CDR3 contains 14 residues. The junction had 4 bases not matched to a gene; V was cut back by 6 bases and J by 2 bases. Germline V gene sequence: CDR1 SNHLY, CDR2 FYNNEI. This chain's CDR3 is CASSDDRAYNEQFF. CDR3 nucleotides: TGTGCCAGCAGCGATGACAGGGCCTACAATGAGCAGTTCTTC.

V gene TRBV6-5 combines with J gene TRBJ2-7, with 11 bases identical to TRBD2. After removal of 7 bases from V and 4 bases from J, the junction contained 6 bases not matched to a gene. The CDR3 consists of 14 residues. Germline CDR1 MNHEY, CDR2 SVGAGI. The CDR3 DNA follows: TGTGCCAGCACCACTAGCGGGAGAACGTACGAGCAGTACTTC. Its translation is CASTTSGRTYEQYF.

This clonotype is a singleton in its sample. The genes are TRBV2 and TRBJ1-6; TRBD1 agrees at 7 bases. With V trimmed by 5 bases and J by 6 bases, 10 bases remained unmatched. Germline lookup yields CDR1 SNHLY and CDR2 FYNNEI. The CDR3 runs to 16 residues. As DNA, the CDR3 is TGTGCCAGCAGTCTACAGGGGAATGGCATTAATTCACCCCTCCACTTT. Translating gives CASSLQGNGINSPLHF. The full variable domain, with the rest looked up from reference TRBV2 and TRBJ1-6, is EPEVTQTPSHQVTQMGQEVILRCVPISNHLYFYWYRQILGQKVEFLVSFYNNEISEKSEIFDDQFSVERPDGSNFTLKIRSTKLEDSAMYFCASSLQGNGINSPLHFGNGTRLTVT.